These 18 T cell receptor beta chains were sequenced from one sample in a study of shared T cell receptors in the human thymus. Data came from immunoSEQ multiplex PCR; TCRdb stores just in-frame clones and leaves some out. The sample has 700,000 or so clones, around 85% seen once. Separately, the same data were catalogued under a study of human thymus T cells.

Sample: thymocytes. All receptors come from a girl in the first two years of life with a congenital heart defect.

The chain is built from TRBV11-2 and TRBJ1-1; TRBD1 matches 7 bases. The CDR3 extends over 14 amino acids. V dropped 5 bases and J dropped 2; count of bases not matched to a gene: 5. Germline CDR1 SGHAT, CDR2 FQNNGV. CDR3 region: CASSPRGRNTEAFF. DNA for the CDR3: TGTGCCAGCAGCCCCAGGGGGAGAAACACTGAAGCTTTCTTT.

The V gene is TRBV7-2, the J gene TRBJ1-1, with D possibly TRBD1 on 6 matching bases. This CDR3 comprises 15 residues. Germline V gives CDR1 SGHTA, CDR2 FQGNSA. The V end lost 5 bases, the J end lost 0 bases, and 13 bases lay between the germline ends. The CDR3 bases are TGTGCCAGCAGCACCAAGACAGGTTTGAACACTGAAGCTTTCTTT. Its translation is CASSTKTGLNTEAFF.

This clone occurred a few times. The chain has TRBV5-4 and TRBJ2-5; 8 positions agree with TRBD2. CDR1 and CDR2 from the germline V gene are SGHNT and YYREEE (reference sequence). The CDR3 spans 17 residues. The V and J ends lost 2 bases and 1 base, in that order; junction bases with no gene match: 10. CDR3 residues: CASSFRGGRGAQETQYF. The DNA of the CDR3 is TGTGCCAGCAGCTTCCGGGGGGGTCGGGGAGCCCAAGAGACCCAGTACTTC.

This chain joins TRBV4-1 and TRBJ1-1; D not certain. CDR1 and CDR2 (germline): MGHRA, YSYEKL. Trimming removed 2 bases at V and 2 bases at J, with 6 bases between. The CDR3 runs to 13 residues. CDR3 region: CASSQILNTEAFF. The CDR3 DNA sequence: TGCGCCAGCAGCCAAATACTAAACACTGAAGCTTTCTTT.

The chain couples TRBV5-6 to TRBJ2-2; D perhaps matches TRBD2 (5 bases). This CDR3 region has 16 residues. Germline values: CDR1 SGHDT, CDR2 YYEEEE. Trimming removed 2 bases at V and 6 bases at J, with 17 bases between. The CDR3 reads CASSFREAYRPGELFF. The CDR3 nucleotides read TGTGCCAGCAGCTTCCGGGAAGCCTACCGCCCCGGGGAGCTGTTTTTT.

The chain couples TRBV7-6 to TRBJ2-5; D might be TRBD1 (6 bases). The CDR3 totals 16 residues. Germline lookup yields CDR1 SGHVS and CDR2 FNYEAQ. The germline V and J ends were trimmed by 5 bases and 2 bases, with 18 bases remaining between them. The chain's CDR3 is CASSTDRLNAQETQYF. The CDR3 bases are TGTGCCAGCAGCACTGACAGGCTCAATGCTCAAGAGACCCAGTACTTC.

The chain carries TRBV7-6 and TRBJ1-5, with unresolved D. V lost 0 bases, J lost 6 bases, and 18 bases lay in between. This CDR3 contains 17 residues. The germline V gene encodes CDR1 SGHVS and CDR2 FNYEAQ. The CDR3 DNA sequence: TGTGCCAGCAGCTTAGCGCCGGGGTTCTGGGCCCCTCAGCCCCAGCATTTT. This sequence encodes CASSLAPGFWAPQPQHF. The complete variable domain, with remaining parts taken from reference TRBV7-6 and TRBJ1-5, reads GAGVSQSPRYKVTKRGQDVALRCDPISGHVSLYWYRQALGQGPEFLTYFNYEAQQDKSGLPNDRFSAERPEGSISTLTIQRTEQRDSAMYRCASSLAPGFWAPQPQHFGDGTRLSIL.

The chain joins TRBV29-1 to TRBJ1-1; TRBD1 matches 7 bases. V gave up 6 bases and J gave up 7 bases; unmatched junction bases: 8. Germline V gives CDR1 SQVTM, CDR2 ANQGSEA. The CDR3 contains 12 residues. In DNA, the CDR3 is TGCAGCGTCCTAGGGGGACAGCTTGAAGCTTTCTTT. This codes for CSVLGGQLEAFF. Full variable domain (outside the CDR3, taken from reference TRBV29-1 and TRBJ1-1): SAVISQKPSRDICQRGTSLTIQCQVDSQVTMMFWYRQQPGQSLTLIATANQGSEATYESGFVIDKFPISRPNLTFSTLTVSNMSPEDSSIYLCSVLGGQLEAFFGQGTRLTVV.

This clone was counted a few times. This chain joins TRBV6-1 and TRBJ2-6; D perhaps matches TRBD1 (5 bases). The germline V gene has CDR1 MNHNS and CDR2 SASEGT. V was trimmed by 0 bases and J by 0 bases, leaving 15 bases between them. CDR3 length: 19 residues. The CDR3 spells CASSEAQGSLNSGANVLTF. CDR3 nucleotides: TGTGCCAGCAGTGAAGCCCAGGGATCATTAAACTCTGGGGCCAACGTCCTGACTTTC.

This chain joins TRBV20-1 and TRBJ1-1; D gene unclear. This CDR3 is 11 amino acids long. Trimming took off 2 bases at V and 8 bases at J, with 9 bases between the two ends. CDR1 DFQATT and CDR2 SNEGSKA come from the germline V gene (reference sequence). The CDR3 protein is CSARSAVEAFF. The CDR3 nucleotides are TGCAGTGCTAGAAGTGCGGTAGAAGCTTTCTTT.

The chain links TRBV5-1 to TRBJ2-7; TRBD2 is a possible D gene (6 bases). Trimming took off 1 base at V and 4 bases at J, with 12 bases between the two ends. Germline V CDR1 and CDR2: SGHRS, YFSETQ. There are 14 residues in the CDR3. CDR3 coding DNA: TGCGCCAGCAGCTTGTCAAGGGGAGGATACGAGCAGTACTTC. This translates into CASSLSRGGYEQYF. The full variable domain, with the rest looked up from reference TRBV5-1 and TRBJ2-7, is KAGVTQTPRYLIKTRGQQVTLSCSPISGHRSVSWYQQTPGQGLQFLFEYFSETQRNKGNFPGRFSGRQFSNSRSEMNVSTLELGDSALYLCASSLSRGGYEQYFGPGTRLTVT.

The rearrangement uses TRBV4-3 and TRBJ1-1, with 7 positions matching TRBD1. The CDR3 is 18 amino acids. Germline assignment: CDR1 LGHNA and CDR2 YSLEER. The trim removed 0 bases at V and 6 bases at J, leaving 16 bases unmatched. CDR3 loop: CASSQDPPPDRVKSEAFF. In DNA, the CDR3 is TGCGCCAGCAGCCAAGATCCCCCCCCCGACAGGGTCAAATCTGAAGCTTTCTTT.

This clone was counted a few times. The V gene is TRBV13, the J gene TRBJ1-2; D ambiguous. Between the trimmed V and J ends, which lost 0 bases and 2 bases, there was a span of 19 bases. Germline loops: CDR1 PRHDT, CDR2 FYEKMQ (reference sequence). The CDR3 is made up of 18 amino acids. This chain's CDR3 is CASSLGRQALWVNYGYTF. The CDR3 DNA reads TGTGCCAGCAGCTTAGGCCGCCAGGCCCTGTGGGTAAACTATGGCTACACCTTC.

The chain couples TRBV9 to TRBJ1-2; 7 positions match TRBD1. This CDR3 spans 18 amino acids. Germline V lookup: CDR1 SGDLS, CDR2 YYNGEE. Germline trimming cut 4 bases from V and 1 base from J; bases unmatched to any gene: 16. CDR3 residues: CASSFHSGTVPYNYGYTF. The CDR3 bases are TGTGCCAGCAGCTTTCACTCCGGGACAGTACCTTATAACTATGGCTACACCTTC.

This clone was found once. The chain combines TRBV6-5 with TRBJ2-7; D possibly corresponds to TRBD1 (5 bases). Per the germline V gene, CDR1 is MNHEY and CDR2 is SVGAGI. Trimming removed 5 bases from V and 7 bases from J, with 15 bases in between. The CDR3 totals 13 residues. The CDR3 loop is CASSPGQAWEQYF. CDR3 bases: TGTGCCAGCAGTCCCGGACAAGCTTGGGAGCAGTACTTC.

In its sample, this clone was seen a few times. The chain links TRBV5-4 to TRBJ2-5; 7 bases fit TRBD2. Looked up from germline, CDR1 is SGHNT and CDR2 is YYREEE (reference sequence). J gave up 2 bases and V 5 bases, and 9 bases lay outside the gene matches. This CDR3 contains 15 residues. The DNA for the CDR3 is TGTGCCAGCAGACAATCCAGCGGGATACAAGAGACCCAGTACTTC. It codes for CASRQSSGIQETQYF. The entire variable domain, with the rest obtained from reference TRBV5-4 and TRBJ2-5, is as follows: ETGVTQSPTHLIKTRGQQVTLRCSSQSGHNTVSWYQQALGQGPQFIFQYYREEENGRGNFPPRFSGLQFPNYSSELNVNALELDDSALYLCASRQSSGIQETQYFGPGTRLLVL.

The chain links TRBV6-5 to TRBJ1-3; no definite D call. The CDR3 contains 14 residues. Germline V lookup: CDR1 MNHEY, CDR2 SVGAGI. Trimming left V 8 bases short and J 0 bases short, with 11 bases between. The CDR3 DNA sequence: TGTGCCAGCGGGTGGGCCGCCTCTGGAAACACCATATATTTT. Translation gives CASGWAASGNTIYF.

This chain links TRBV19 with TRBJ2-5; the match to TRBD2 covers 8 bases. CDR3 size: 15 residues. Germline V gene lookup returns CDR1 LNHDA and CDR2 SQIVND (reference sequence). The trim removed 6 bases at V and 5 bases at J, leaving 11 bases unmatched. The CDR3 region is CASSEVAGGVETQYF. CDR3 coding DNA: TGTGCCAGTAGCGAGGTGGCCGGGGGGGTGGAGACCCAGTACTTC. The full variable domain, with the rest looked up from reference TRBV19 and TRBJ2-5, is DGGITQSPKYLFRKEGQNVTLSCEQNLNHDAMYWYRQDPGQGLRLIYYSQIVNDFQKGDIAEGYSVSREKKESFPLTVTSAQKNPTAFYLCASSEVAGGVETQYFGPGTRLLVL.